This entry lists 19 T cell receptor beta chains sequenced from one sample in a study of T cell repertoires in cytomegalovirus infection. Their specific antigens are unknown. TCRdb fed the reads into MiXCR, producing one record per CDR3 protein. The table lists hundreds of thousands of distinct CDR3 sequences, about 30% of them singletons. Sequencing was performed on cultured PBMCs, taken from culture after CMV antigen stimulation. The receptors were sampled from a human donor in good health (CMV status not recorded). Some clones in this sample may be carry-over from other donors' samples.

This clonotype was counted only a few times. The rearrangement joins TRBV7-8 to TRBJ1-6; no clear D. The CDR3 is 13 amino acids. Deletions cut 5 bases from V and 7 bases from J, with 9 bases between. The germline CDR1 and CDR2 sequences are SGHVS and FQNEAQ. CDR3 sequence (DNA): TGTGCCAGCAGCCCCTCGAGCAATTCACCCCTCCACTTT. It codes for CASSPSSNSPLHF.

This chain uses TRBV6-5 with TRBJ1-5; D perhaps matches TRBD1 (5 bases). The CDR3 extends over 13 amino acids. Per the germline V gene, CDR1 is MNHEY and CDR2 is SVGAGI. The V gene lost 8 bases and the J gene lost 5 bases, with 13 bases spanning the gap. The CDR3 region is CASGPRQHQPQHF. CDR3 DNA: TGTGCCAGCGGACCTAGACAGCATCAGCCCCAGCATTTT.

The V and J genes are TRBV7-9 and TRBJ2-3, with 7 bases matching TRBD2. V dropped 11 bases and J dropped 5; count of bases not matched to a gene: 7. This CDR3 region has 12 residues. CDR1 and CDR2 from the germline V gene are SEHNR and FQNEAQ (reference sequence). The CDR3 loop is CASLGGGDTQYF. CDR3 coding DNA: TGTGCCTCGCTTGGGGGGGGAGATACGCAGTATTTT.

Only a few counts were recorded for this clonotype. V usage is TRBV7-8 and J usage is TRBJ2-7, with 12 positions matching TRBD1. With 7 bases clipped from V and 6 bases from J, the junction kept 10 bases outside the gene matches. The CDR3 is 15 amino acids. Germline values: CDR1 SGHVS, CDR2 FQNEAQ. The CDR3 region has the DNA TGTGCCAGCACCCGGGACAGGGGGCGAGCTGGCGAGCAGTACTTC. It codes for CASTRDRGRAGEQYF.

V and J are TRBV10-3 and TRBJ2-7, with D unclear. Germline V CDR1 and CDR2: ENHRY, SYGVKD. CDR3 length: 11 amino acids. V dropped 8 bases and J dropped 3 bases, with 8 bases sitting between them. CDR3 sequence: CAIGGSYEQYF. CDR3 coding DNA: TGTGCCATCGGTGGCAGCTACGAGCAGTACTTC.

The chain joins TRBV3-1 to TRBJ2-2; D is possibly TRBD2 (6 bases). The length of the CDR3 is 17 residues. The V gene's germline CDR1 is LGHDT and CDR2 YNNKEL (reference sequence). V was pared by 0 bases and J by 4 bases, with 15 bases between. The CDR3 bases are TGTGCCAGCAGCCAAGATAATCCGGGGGAAGCCACCGGGGAGCTGTTTTTT. It is translated as CASSQDNPGEATGELFF.

CDR3 nucleotides: TGTGCCAGCACCAATTTAACCACGACTGGGACCCAGTACTTC. Protein: CASTNLTTTGTQYF. The chain combines TRBV12-3 or TRBV12-4 with TRBJ2-5; D gene uncertain. The CDR3 runs to 14 residues. The germline V and J ends were trimmed by 7 bases and 7 bases, with 19 bases remaining between them.

The chain is built from TRBV24-1 and TRBJ1-3; D remains ambiguous. V shed 12 bases and J shed 4 bases, with 15 bases lying between them. The germline CDR1 and CDR2 sequences are KGHDR and SFDVKD. This CDR3 has 13 amino acids. CDR3 sequence (DNA): TGTGCCTCCTTCTCCCTTCGGGGAAACACCATATATTTT. It encodes CASFSLRGNTIYF.

Only a few counts were recorded for this clonotype. This chain connects TRBV2 to TRBJ2-1; 9 bases match TRBD2. The length of the CDR3 is 13 residues. The trim removed 7 bases at V and 8 bases at J, leaving 6 bases unmatched. Germline V gives CDR1 SNHLY, CDR2 FYNNEI. CDR3 sequence: CASKGLASYEQFF. CDR3 bases: TGTGCCAGCAAAGGACTAGCGAGTTATGAGCAGTTCTTC.

The V gene is TRBV7-9, the J gene TRBJ2-6; D unclear. There are 15 residues in the CDR3. Germline CDR1 SEHNR, CDR2 FQNEAQ (reference sequence). Trimming took off 3 bases at V and 1 base at J, with 7 bases between the two ends. The chain's CDR3 is CASSFVLSGANVLTF. The CDR3 nucleotides are TGTGCCAGCAGCTTTGTGCTTTCTGGGGCCAACGTCCTGACTTTC. Filled out from reference TRBV7-9 and TRBJ2-6, the complete variable domain reads DTGVSQNPRHKITKRGQNVTFRCDPISEHNRLYWYRQTLGQGPEFLTYFQNEAQLEKSRLLSDRFSAERPKGSFSTLEIQRTEQGDSAMYLCASSFVLSGANVLTFGAGSRLTVL.

V gene TRBV7-9 combines with J gene TRBJ2-5, with no clear D. Germline CDR1 SEHNR, CDR2 FQNEAQ (reference sequence). Trimming cost V 7 bases and J 1 base, with 13 bases left between them. This CDR3 comprises 14 residues. Written as DNA, the CDR3 is TGTGCCAGCATGGTGGAAGCGTTCCAAGAGACCCAGTACTTC. Protein sequence: CASMVEAFQETQYF.

This clonotype was observed a handful of times. This chain connects TRBV7-8 to TRBJ1-2, with D tentatively TRBD1 (5 bases). The germline V gene has CDR1 SGHVS and CDR2 FQNEAQ. V was shortened by 1 base and J by 4 bases, with 16 bases between the two germline ends. CDR3 length equals 16 residues. The CDR3 loop is CASSLGRLPGGYGYTF. The CDR3 nucleotides read TGTGCCAGCAGCTTAGGCAGGCTCCCCGGGGGCTATGGCTACACCTTC.

This clonotype was counted a few times. J is TRBJ2-1 and V is TRBV4-1; 12 positions agree with TRBD2. From germline, CDR1 is MGHRA and CDR2 YSYEKL. The CDR3 has 17 amino acids. V lost 4 bases to trimming and J lost 4 bases; unmatched junction nucleotides: 8. CDR3 in amino acids: CASSLVELAGGYNEQFF. The CDR3 DNA follows: TGCGCCAGCAGCCTAGTCGAACTAGCGGGAGGTTACAATGAGCAGTTCTTC.

The V gene is TRBV20-1, the J gene TRBJ2-2; maybe TRBD2 (6 bases). CDR3 size: 12 residues. Germline values: CDR1 DFQATT, CDR2 SNEGSKA (reference sequence). The V gene lost 6 bases and the J gene lost 3 bases, with 8 bases spanning the gap. CDR3 residues: CSAGTYTGELFF. As DNA, the CDR3 is TGCAGTGCGGGGACTTACACCGGGGAGCTGTTTTTT.

As to this clonotype: A junction boundary mismatches the germline segment, possibly from a read error. The chain links TRBV7-8 to TRBJ2-5; no definite D call. Germline V gene sequence: CDR1 SGHVS, CDR2 FQNEAQ. There are 12 residues in the CDR3. The CDR3 loop is CASSPNQKTQYF. The DNA of the CDR3 is TGTGCCAGCAGCCCCAACCAAAAGACCCAGTACTTC.

In this sample, this clonotype turned up a few times. The rearrangement joins TRBV27 to TRBJ2-3; 8 bases map to TRBD2. CDR3 size: 16 residues. Per germline, CDR1 MNHEY and CDR2 SMNVEV (reference sequence). The V and J ends lost 5 bases and 4 bases, in that order; junction bases with no gene match: 11. As DNA, the CDR3 is TGTGCCAGCAGTCCGTCCCCGGGGGGGGGTGCAGATACGCAGTATTTT. Translated: CASSPSPGGGADTQYF.

This clonotype was observed a handful of times. The chain uses TRBV7-9 and TRBJ2-1; TRBD2 matches at 8 bases. The junction had 2 bases not matched to a gene; V was cut back by 2 bases and J by 5 bases. The CDR3 spans 14 residues. Germline-derived CDR1 and CDR2 are SEHNR and FQNEAQ (reference sequence). Here the CDR3 reads CASSLIAGHNEQFF. In DNA form, the CDR3 reads TGTGCCAGCAGCTTAATAGCGGGGCACAATGAGCAGTTCTTC. The variable domain in full, completed from reference TRBV7-9 and TRBJ2-1, reads DTGVSQNPRHKITKRGQNVTFRCDPISEHNRLYWYRQTLGQGPEFLTYFQNEAQLEKSRLLSDRFSAERPKGSFSTLEIQRTEQGDSAMYLCASSLIAGHNEQFFGPGTRLTVL.

The CDR3 nucleotides read TGCAGTGCTAGCGGGACAGAACCCTACGAGCAGTACTTC. It is translated as CSASGTEPYEQYF. This chain uses TRBV20-1 with TRBJ2-7; 7 positions agree with TRBD1. The CDR3 contains 13 residues. V was pared by 3 bases and J by 2 bases, with 4 bases of the junction left unmatched. Germline V gene lookup returns CDR1 DFQATT and CDR2 SNEGSKA (reference sequence).

The rearrangement uses TRBV20-1 and TRBJ2-1; 9 bases align to TRBD2. The J segment lost 5 bases and the V segment lost 5 bases, leaving 7 bases of the junction unmatched. The CDR3 runs 14 residues. Germline V gene data show CDR1 as DFQATT and CDR2 as SNEGSKA (reference sequence). CDR3 nucleotide sequence: TGCAGTGCTCAACTAGCGGGCCGCGACAATGAGCAGTTCTTC. This codes for CSAQLAGRDNEQFF.